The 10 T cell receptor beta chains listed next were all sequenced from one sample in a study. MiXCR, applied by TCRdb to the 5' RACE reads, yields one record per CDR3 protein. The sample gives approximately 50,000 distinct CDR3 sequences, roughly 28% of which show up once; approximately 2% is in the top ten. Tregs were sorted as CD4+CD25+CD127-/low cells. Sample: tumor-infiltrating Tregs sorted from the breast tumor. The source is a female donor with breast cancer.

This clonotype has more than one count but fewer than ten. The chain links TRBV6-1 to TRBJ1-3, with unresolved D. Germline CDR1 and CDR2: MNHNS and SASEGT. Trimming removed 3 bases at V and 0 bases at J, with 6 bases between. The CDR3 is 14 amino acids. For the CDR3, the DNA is TGTGCCAGCAGTGAGATCAACTCTGGAAACACCATATATTTT. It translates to CASSEINSGNTIYF.

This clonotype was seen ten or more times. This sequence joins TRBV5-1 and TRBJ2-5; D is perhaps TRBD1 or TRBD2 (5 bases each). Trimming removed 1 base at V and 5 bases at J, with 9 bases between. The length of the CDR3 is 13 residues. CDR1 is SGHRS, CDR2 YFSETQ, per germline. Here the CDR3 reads CASSLSGRETQYF. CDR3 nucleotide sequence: TGCGCCAGCAGCTTGTCGGGGCGGGAGACCCAGTACTTC.

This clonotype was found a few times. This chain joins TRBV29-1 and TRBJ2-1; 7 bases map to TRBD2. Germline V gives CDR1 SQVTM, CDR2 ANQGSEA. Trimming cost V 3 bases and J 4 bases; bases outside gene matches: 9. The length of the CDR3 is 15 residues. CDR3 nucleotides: TGCAGCGTTGACCCCCTAGCGGCCTCTTACAATGAGCAGTTCTTC. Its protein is CSVDPLAASYNEQFF.

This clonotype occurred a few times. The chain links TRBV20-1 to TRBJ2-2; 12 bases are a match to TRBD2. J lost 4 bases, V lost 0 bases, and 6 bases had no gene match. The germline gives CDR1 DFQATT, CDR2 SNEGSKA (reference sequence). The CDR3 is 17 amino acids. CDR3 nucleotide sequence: TGCAGTGCTAGAGACCGACTAGCGGGGGCCATCACCGGGGAGCTGTTTTTT. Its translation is CSARDRLAGAITGELFF.

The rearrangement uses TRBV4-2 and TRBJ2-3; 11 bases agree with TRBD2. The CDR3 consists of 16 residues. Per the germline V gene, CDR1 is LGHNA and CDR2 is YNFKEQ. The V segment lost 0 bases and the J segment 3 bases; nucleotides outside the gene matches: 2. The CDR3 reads CASSQDGLAGTDTQYF. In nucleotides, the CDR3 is TGTGCCAGCAGCCAAGACGGACTAGCGGGTACAGATACGCAGTATTTT.

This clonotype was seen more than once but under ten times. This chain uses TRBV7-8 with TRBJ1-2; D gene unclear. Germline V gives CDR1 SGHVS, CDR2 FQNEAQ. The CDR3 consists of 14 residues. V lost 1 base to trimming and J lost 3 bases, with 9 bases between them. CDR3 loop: CASSLGFRDYGYTF. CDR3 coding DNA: TGTGCCAGCAGCTTAGGGTTCCGGGACTATGGCTACACCTTC.

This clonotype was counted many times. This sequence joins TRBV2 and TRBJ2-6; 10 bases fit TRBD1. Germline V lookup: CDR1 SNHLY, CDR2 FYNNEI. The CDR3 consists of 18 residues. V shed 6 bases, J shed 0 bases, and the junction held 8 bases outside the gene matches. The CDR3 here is CASRLLTGGTSGANVLTF. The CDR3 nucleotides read TGTGCCAGCAGATTATTGACAGGGGGCACCTCTGGGGCCAACGTCCTGACTTTC.

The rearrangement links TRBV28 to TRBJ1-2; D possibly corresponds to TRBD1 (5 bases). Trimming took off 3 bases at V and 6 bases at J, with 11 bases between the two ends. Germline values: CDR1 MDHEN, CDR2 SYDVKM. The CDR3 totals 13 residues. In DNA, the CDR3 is TGTGCCAGCAGTTTTTCGGGGGTGGATGGCTACACCTTC. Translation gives CASSFSGVDGYTF.

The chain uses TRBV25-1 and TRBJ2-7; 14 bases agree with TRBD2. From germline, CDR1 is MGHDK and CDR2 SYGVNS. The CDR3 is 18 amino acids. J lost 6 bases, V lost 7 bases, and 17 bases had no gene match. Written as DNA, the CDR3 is TGTGCCAGCACTTCCCTTACGGGAGGGGGACTAGCGGGGGCCGAGCAGTACTTC. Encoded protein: CASTSLTGGGLAGAEQYF.

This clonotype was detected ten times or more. The CDR3 is CASSRFGSFNEQFF. The DNA of the CDR3 is TGTGCCAGCTCCAGATTTGGCAGTTTCAATGAGCAGTTCTTC. The J gene is TRBJ2-1, the V gene TRBV7-8; D is undetermined. Looked up from germline, CDR1 is SGHVS and CDR2 is FQNEAQ. This CDR3 has 14 amino acids. V was clipped by 8 bases and J by 6 bases, with 17 bases between them.